This record covers a single T cell receptor beta chain. What antigen it recognizes has not been identified. The input lacks base qualities; no much larger clone sits a single base away. TCR beta CDR3 regions were amplified by multiplex PCR with the immunoSEQ immune profiling system according to the manufacturer's instructions. An Illumina NextSeq system was used for sequencing. The authors' pipeline ran thus. The immunoSEQ Analyzer platform handled processing of the sequence data, and clonality was calculated by taking the square root of Simpson's index of productive rearrangements. Similarity in V and J usage was quantified by Jensen-Shannon distance, and CDR3 generation probabilities were calculated with OLGA. The researchers looked up shared CDR3 sequences in the immuneACCESS database (August 2020) and in VDJdb (December 2020). Entries here come from immuneACCESS through TCRdb and include only in-frame sequences with V and J called. Some clones fail to appear in such tables; in the studies checked, an unresolved V gene covers under half of the shortfall, and the cause of the remainder is unknown. Clone size and the V and J calls come from that table; the DNA yielded D and trimming. In all, the sample holds about 7,500 clones, and approximately 95% of those were seen once. The ten largest account for 0.5% to 0.65% of the sample.

The record originates from a study of monozygotic twins with cystic fibrosis (dated by TCRdb to 2020 to 2022). Some background on the complete study: Barcoded libraries were prepared with roughly 15 PCR cycles from about 3 micrograms of fragmented DNA. Data for three of the twin pairs had been reported previously in another context. To assess genetic influence on V and J gene usage, the study compared TCR beta repertoires within and across 16 monozygotic twin pairs with cystic fibrosis. The cohort included ten female and six male twin pairs, mostly children and adolescents, aged roughly 2.0 to 40 years with a median of 9.1 years. On the day blood was drawn, the twins' weight-for-height and FEVPerc (FEV1 disease centile) were ranked against those of the approximately 990 cohort participants.

Here is what the overall study found, with its caveats: Simpson clonality was found to be generally low (median around 0.01), suggesting a naive-dominated repertoire, although higher clonality was observed in the most severely affected patients. Sharing of nucleotide-identical clonotypes was significantly greater within monozygotic CF twin pairs than between unrelated CF individuals (P = 0.000026, Mann-Whitney). No association turned up between shared CDR3 numbers and age, concordance or disease severity, and the cohort was small. V gene usage was most similar to the co-twin for 13 of 16 pairs, and J usage for 8 of 16 pairs, suggesting genetic constraints.

The twin pairs came from the European Cystic Fibrosis Twin and Sibling Study Cohort, which recruited patients from over a hundred CF clinics across 14 European countries. Both zygosity and CFTR genotype were checked in-house, and zygosity was tested with multiplex PCR across nine short tandem repeat loci. Peripheral blood was sampled from each twin, with clinical parameters recorded on the day of blood sampling. Genomic DNA was isolated from peripheral blood cells with phenol/chloroform and kept in TE buffer at 4 degrees C. The receptor comes from a boy between 2 and 15 years old with cystic fibrosis. Sequencing input: blood.

The sequenced DNA is TGTGCCAGCTCAGCAGGGGACAGGGGATTTGGTAACACTGAAGCTTTCTTT. This yields the protein CASSAGDRGFGNTEAFF. The chain couples TRBV18 to TRBJ1-1, and 10 junction bases match TRBD1. Taken from the germline V gene, the CDR1 and CDR2 loops are KGHSH and LQKENI. V trim: 5 bases; J trim: 2 bases; unmatched bases: 11. There are 17 amino acids in the CDR3, from cysteine to phenylalanine inclusive. The only DNA kept is the CDR3, 51 bases in frame from the first base.